These T cell receptor beta chains were read from a single sample in a study of Tregs in tolerant kidney transplant recipients. The assay was immunoSEQ multiplex PCR, and TCRdb's table has in-frame clones only and misses some. The repertoire holds 85,000 to 90,000 clones, with more than 80% as singletons. The sample consisted of CD8+ T cells from blood. The receptors originated from a human donor in good health. Both conserved end residues are part of each CDR3. The D gene is left open where the match is weak. Only some rows state a clone size, as once, few, many or a class for expanded clones.

>TRBD2|TRBJ2-1|TRBV6-1|few
CASSENSGAPSEQFF
TGTGCCAGCAGTGAAAATAGCGGGGCCCCAAGTGAGCAGTTCTTC
>TRBD1|TRBJ2-7|TRBV27|once
CASRTGNEQYF
TGTGCCAGCAGGACAGGGAACGAGCAGTACTTC
>NA|TRBJ2-7|TRBV19|NA
CASSNSGPTWFYEQYF
TGTGCCAGTAGTAACTCAGGGCCGACTTGGTTCTACGAGCAGTACTTC
>NA|TRBJ1-4|TRBV6-6|once
CASSQTGLGEKLFF
TGTGCCAGCAGTCAAACAGGGTTGGGTGAAAAACTGTTTTTT
>NA|TRBJ1-1|TRBV19|NA
CASSISVNTEAFF
TGTGCCAGTAGTATATCTGTGAACACTGAAGCTTTCTTT
>NA|TRBJ2-2|TRBV11-2|NA
CASSLGTVGELFF
TGTGCCAGCAGCTTAGGGACCGTCGGGGAGCTGTTTTTT
>NA|TRBJ1-5|TRBV4-1|NA
CASSQDATPGYQPQHF
TGCGCCAGCAGCCAAGATGCGACTCCGGGGTATCAGCCCCAGCATTTT
>TRBD2|TRBJ2-3|TRBV4-1|NA
CASSQLAGGDTDTQYF
TGCGCCAGCAGCCAGCTAGCGGGGGGGGACACAGATACGCAGTATTTT
>TRBD1|TRBJ2-7|TRBV5-1|NA
CASSPDRRALLSYEQYF
TGCGCCAGCAGCCCGGACAGGCGGGCCCTTCTCTCCTACGAGCAGTACTTC
>NA|TRBJ2-3|TRBV7-6|NA
CASSLGSGVNTDTQYF
TGTGCCAGCAGCTTAGGGTCAGGGGTAAACACAGATACGCAGTATTTT
>TRBD2|TRBJ2-7|TRBV13|NA
CASSLSGSSYEQYF
TGTGCCAGCAGCCTTAGCGGGAGCTCCTACGAGCAGTACTTC
>NA|TRBJ1-2|TRBV5-6|NA
CASSTGTDYGYTF
TGTGCCAGCAGCACTGGGACGGACTATGGCTACACCTTC
>TRBD2|TRBJ2-4|TRBV7-2|once
CASSPGGRNFQYF
TGTGCCAGCAGCCCGGGGGGGCGGAATTTTCAGTACTTC
>NA|TRBJ2-4|TRBV19|NA
CASSIFGAAGAKNIQYF
TGTGCCAGTAGTATATTCGGGGCAGCGGGAGCCAAAAACATTCAGTACTTC
>NA|TRBJ1-4|TRBV5-4|once
CASSLWGPGVEKLFF
TGTGCCAGCAGCTTGTGGGGGCCAGGGGTGGAAAAACTGTTTTTT
>NA|TRBJ2-1|TRBV7-9|NA
CASSPGGLGQFF
TGTGCCAGCAGCCCGGGTGGACTTGGGCAGTTCTTC
>TRBD1|TRBJ1-5|TRBV4-1|NA
CASSHRQGYSNQPQHF
TGCGCCAGCAGCCATCGACAGGGGTATAGCAATCAGCCCCAGCATTTT
>NA|TRBJ2-1|TRBV2|NA
CASIEGVATAYNEQFF
TGTGCCAGCATAGAGGGGGTAGCGACCGCCTACAATGAGCAGTTCTTC
>NA|TRBJ2-7|TRBV14|NA
CASSPGLYEQYF
TGTGCCAGCAGCCCGGGACTCTACGAGCAGTACTTC
>TRBD2|TRBJ2-6|TRBV7-9|NA
CASSPVGGASSGANVLTF
TGTGCCAGCAGCCCTGTCGGGGGGGCCAGCTCTGGGGCCAACGTCCTGACTTTC
>TRBD2|TRBJ2-3|TRBV4-1|NA
CASSPLSGGADTQYF
TGCGCCAGCAGCCCTCTTAGCGGGGGAGCAGATACGCAGTATTTT
>NA|TRBJ1-1|TRBV23-1|NA
CASSQSRGGGTEAFF
TGCGCCAGCAGTCAATCGAGGGGCGGGGGCACTGAAGCTTTCTTT
>NA|TRBJ2-3|TRBV6-5|NA
CASRSLFLATDTQYF
TGTGCCAGCAGAAGCCTCTTCCTAGCCACAGATACGCAGTATTTT
>TRBD2|TRBJ2-6|TRBV2|NA
CAGRRGVTGANVLTF
TGTGCCGGAAGACGGGGGGTAACAGGGGCCAACGTCCTGACTTTC
>NA|TRBJ2-3|TRBV27|NA
CASSLGRPSDTQYF
TGTGCCAGCAGTTTGGGTAGGCCCTCGGATACGCAGTATTTT
>TRBD1|TRBJ1-1|TRBV5-4|few
CASSGTGDTEAFF
TGTGCCAGCAGCGGAACAGGGGACACTGAAGCTTTCTTT
>NA|TRBJ1-1|TRBV27|NA
CASSLTGIPSHTEAFF
TGTGCCAGCAGTCTGACAGGTATCCCCTCCCACACTGAAGCTTTCTTT
>NA|TRBJ2-1|TRBV7-6|NA
CASSLAGVYNEQFF
TGTGCCAGCAGCTTAGCGGGAGTTTACAATGAGCAGTTCTTC
>TRBD2|TRBJ2-7|TRBV27|few
CASSSLAGGPYEQYF
TGTGCCAGCAGTTCGTTAGCGGGGGGGCCCTACGAGCAGTACTTC
>TRBD2|TRBJ2-3|TRBV27|NA
CASSPTKRGGTDTQYF
TGTGCCAGCAGTCCTACAAAGCGGGGGGGCACAGATACGCAGTATTTT
>NA|TRBJ2-7|TRBV27|NA
CASSPVSSYEQYF
TGTGCCAGCAGCCCCGTAAGCTCCTACGAGCAGTACTTC
>NA|TRBJ2-7|TRBV27|NA
CASSTTWGDEQYF
TGTGCCAGCAGTACCACATGGGGAGACGAGCAGTACTTC
>TRBD1|TRBJ1-2|TRBV7-6|NA
CASSHTRDREGYGYTF
TGTGCCAGCAGCCACACCCGGGACAGGGAGGGATATGGCTACACCTTC
>NA|TRBJ2-2|TRBV20-1|NA
CSASETGELFF
TGCAGTGCTAGCGAAACCGGGGAGCTGTTTTTT
>TRBD1|TRBJ1-2|TRBV29-1|NA
CSVVGGSDGYTF
TGCAGCGTTGTAGGGGGCAGCGATGGCTACACCTTC
>NA|TRBJ2-3|TRBV27|NA
CASSFPGTRGRDTQYF
TGTGCCAGCAGTTTTCCCGGGACAAGGGGCCGGGATACGCAGTATTTT